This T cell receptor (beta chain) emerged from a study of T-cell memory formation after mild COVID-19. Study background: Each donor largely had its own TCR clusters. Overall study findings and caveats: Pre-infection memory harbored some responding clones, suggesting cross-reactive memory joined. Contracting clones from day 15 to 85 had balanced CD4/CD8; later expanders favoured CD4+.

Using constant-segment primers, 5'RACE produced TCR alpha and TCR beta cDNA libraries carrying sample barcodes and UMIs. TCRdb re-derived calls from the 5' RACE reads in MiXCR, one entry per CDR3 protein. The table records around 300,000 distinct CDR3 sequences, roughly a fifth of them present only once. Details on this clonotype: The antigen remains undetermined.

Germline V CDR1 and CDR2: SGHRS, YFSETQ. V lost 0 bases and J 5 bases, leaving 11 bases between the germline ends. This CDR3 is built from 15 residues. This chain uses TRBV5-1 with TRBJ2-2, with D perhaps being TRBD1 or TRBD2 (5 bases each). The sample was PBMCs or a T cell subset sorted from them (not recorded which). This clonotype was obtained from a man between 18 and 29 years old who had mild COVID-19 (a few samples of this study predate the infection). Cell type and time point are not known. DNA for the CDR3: TGCGCCAGCAGCTTGGAGCAGGGAGCGACCGGGGAGCTGTTTTTT. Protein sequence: CASSLEQGATGELFF.